These 10 T cell receptor beta chains share one sample of origin, sequenced in a study of blood T cell repertoires in COVID-19. The repertoire was sequenced with immunoSEQ multiplex PCR; TCRdb's copy has only in-frame clones and lacks some. Of about 320,000 clones in the sample, roughly 88% were seen once. Sequencing was performed on peripheral blood. These receptor sequences come from a woman aged 45-60 years with acute or convalescent COVID-19.

A word on this clone: The sample holds other DNA sequences that translate to the same CDR3. V and J are TRBV5-4 and TRBJ2-3; the match to TRBD2 covers 13 bases. This CDR3 is 16 amino acids long. J gave up 4 bases and V 0 bases, and 2 bases lay outside the gene matches. Germline V lookup: CDR1 SGHNT, CDR2 YYREEE (reference sequence). CDR3 in amino acids: CASSLGLAGGPDTQYF. CDR3 DNA sequence: TGTGCCAGCAGCTTGGGACTAGCGGGAGGACCAGATACGCAGTATTTT. Complete variable domain (other parts from reference TRBV5-4 and TRBJ2-3): ETGVTQSPTHLIKTRGQQVTLRCSSQSGHNTVSWYQQALGQGPQFIFQYYREEENGRGNFPPRFSGLQFPNYSSELNVNALELDDSALYLCASSLGLAGGPDTQYFGPGTRLTVL.

The gene calls are TRBV19 and TRBJ1-5, with D possibly matching TRBD1 (5 bases). V was cut by 5 bases and J by 0 bases, with 14 bases left in between. This CDR3 spans 16 amino acids. Germline CDR1 reads LNHDA; CDR2 reads SQIVND (reference sequence). DNA for the CDR3: TGTGCCAGTAGTCCATCCGGGGGATATAGCAATCAGCCCCAGCATTTT. This codes for CASSPSGGYSNQPQHF.

This clone appeared a single time. Additional DNA sequences in this sample encode the identical CDR3. The V gene is TRBV2, the J gene TRBJ2-7, with TRBD1 matching over 7 bases. CDR1 is SNHLY and CDR2 is FYNNEI in the germline V gene. J was trimmed by 2 bases and V by 2 bases; bases with no gene match: 3. This CDR3 is built from 14 residues. The CDR3 spells CASSERQGAYEQYF. The CDR3 DNA sequence: TGTGCCAGCAGTGAAAGGCAGGGGGCCTACGAGCAGTACTTC.

The chain carries TRBV12-3 or TRBV12-4 and TRBJ2-3; D gene uncertain. V gave up 5 bases and J gave up 3 bases, with 9 bases separating them. The CDR3 spans 13 residues. CDR3 amino acids: CASSGFSTDTQYF. The CDR3 bases are TGTGCCAGCAGTGGCTTTTCGACAGATACGCAGTATTTT.

V and J are TRBV7-9 and TRBJ2-7, with 7 bases matching TRBD2. V shed 7 bases, J shed 4 bases, and the junction held 13 bases outside the gene matches. CDR3 size: 15 residues. Germline V gene lookup returns CDR1 SEHNR and CDR2 FQNEAQ (reference sequence). CDR3 DNA: TGTGCCAGCACTAGGGCGGGAGCACTAGCGTACGAGCAGTACTTC. Protein sequence: CASTRAGALAYEQYF.

The genes are TRBV18 and TRBJ2-1; 9 bases align to TRBD2. Germline V lookup: CDR1 KGHSH, CDR2 LQKENI. CDR3 length: 14 amino acids. With 6 bases clipped from V and 6 bases from J, the junction kept 6 bases outside the gene matches. As DNA, the CDR3 is TGTGCCAGCTCCGGGACTAGCTCCCTCAATGAGCAGTTCTTC. Translation gives CASSGTSSLNEQFF.

The chain couples TRBV11-2 to TRBJ1-1; D gene unclear. Germline V CDR1 and CDR2: SGHAT, FQNNGV. With 5 bases removed from V and 5 bases from J, the gap between germline ends came to 18 bases. This CDR3 is built from 15 residues. CDR3 protein: CASSRTRSLLTEAFF. The DNA for the CDR3 is TGTGCCAGCAGCCGTACCCGGTCTCTCCTAACTGAAGCTTTCTTT.

This chain joins TRBV15 and TRBJ2-3; D gene unclear. The germline V gene has CDR1 LNHNV and CDR2 YYDKDF (reference sequence). Trimming took 0 bases from V and 0 from J, leaving 10 bases between them. The CDR3 runs to 16 residues. The chain's CDR3 is CATSRDQFGSTDTQYF. The CDR3 DNA follows: TGTGCCACCAGCAGAGATCAGTTCGGGAGCACAGATACGCAGTATTTT.

This clone was found once. The chain carries TRBV19 and TRBJ2-7; TRBD2 matches 12 bases. This CDR3 region has 14 residues. The germline V gene has CDR1 LNHDA and CDR2 SQIVND (reference sequence). Trimming at V came to 4 bases and at J to 2 bases, leaving 0 bases not matched to a gene. CDR3 amino acids: CASSRTSGTYEQYF. DNA of the CDR3: TGTGCCAGTAGTAGGACTAGCGGGACCTACGAGCAGTACTTC.

The V call is TRBV6-1, the J call TRBJ2-7; D not resolved. This CDR3 comprises 14 residues. The germline gives CDR1 MNHNS, CDR2 SASEGT. V lost 0 bases, J lost 1 base, and 7 bases lay in between. The CDR3 sequence is CASSEAARSYEQYF. CDR3 in DNA: TGTGCCAGCAGTGAAGCGGCCAGGTCCTACGAGCAGTACTTC.